Below are 15 T cell receptor beta chains sequenced from a single sample in a study of T cell repertoires in cytomegalovirus infection. Using its own MiXCR run on the reads, TCRdb lists one record per CDR3 protein. The repertoire holds about 300,000 distinct CDR3 sequences, with 8% to 10% as singletons. Material for sequencing was PBMCs. The receptor set was obtained from a human donor in good health (CMV status not recorded). Some clones in this sample may be carry-over from other donors' samples.

This clonotype showed up many times. This chain uses TRBV20-1 with TRBJ2-5; TRBD1 matches at 10 bases. With 5 bases clipped from V and 6 bases from J, the junction kept 6 bases outside the gene matches. This CDR3 is built from 13 residues. Looked up from germline, CDR1 is DFQATT and CDR2 is SNEGSKA (reference sequence). Written as DNA, the CDR3 is TGCAGTGCTGAGGGACAGGGGATGAAGACCCAGTACTTC. Protein sequence: CSAEGQGMKTQYF.

This clonotype was detected many times. The V and J genes are TRBV6-2 or TRBV6-3 and TRBJ2-1; D gene ambiguous. Germline assignment: CDR1 MNHEY and CDR2 SVGEGT. CDR3 length: 13 amino acids. Trimming cost V 3 bases and J 3 bases, with 6 bases left between them. The CDR3 reads CASSYGHYNEQFF. DNA for the CDR3: TGTGCCAGCAGTTATGGGCACTACAATGAGCAGTTCTTC.

This clonotype was detected ten times or more. The rearrangement joins TRBV5-1 to TRBJ2-2; the D gene could be TRBD1 or TRBD2 (6 bases each). Germline loops: CDR1 SGHRS, CDR2 YFSETQ. Trimming removed 0 bases from V and 5 bases from J, with 8 bases in between. The CDR3 loop spans 14 amino acids. CDR3 loop: CASSLEGGTGELFF. CDR3 nucleotide sequence: TGCGCCAGCAGCTTGGAGGGGGGTACCGGGGAGCTGTTTTTT.

This clonotype was counted at least ten times. The chain recombines TRBV27 with TRBJ2-3, with D perhaps matching TRBD2 (6 bases). Trimming removed 6 bases from V and 2 bases from J, with 12 bases in between. CDR3 length: 14 residues. The germline V gene encodes CDR1 MNHEY and CDR2 SMNVEV (reference sequence). CDR3 loop: CASSPAGFTDTQYF. CDR3 in DNA: TGTGCCAGCAGCCCCGCGGGGTTCACAGATACGCAGTATTTT.

This clonotype showed up just a few times. The chain has TRBV14 and TRBJ2-5, with a weak D call TRBD1 (5 bases). The CDR3 consists of 14 residues. Trimming pared 1 base from V and 3 bases from J, leaving 9 bases between. The germline V gene encodes CDR1 SGHDN and CDR2 FVKESK. This CDR3 reads CASSQGAGKETQYF. As DNA, the CDR3 is TGTGCCAGCAGCCAAGGGGCAGGGAAAGAGACCCAGTACTTC.

This clonotype was counted at least ten times. The J gene is TRBJ2-3, the V gene TRBV7-3, with unresolved D. The length of the CDR3 is 13 residues. V gave up 6 bases and J gave up 6 bases, with 13 bases separating them. Germline V CDR1 and CDR2: SGHTA, FQGTGA. The CDR3 protein is CASSLSREDTQYF. The CDR3 nucleotides read TGTGCCAGCAGTTTATCTCGAGAGGATACGCAGTATTTT.

The sample holds many counts of this clonotype. The rearrangement uses TRBV6-6 and TRBJ2-3; 11 nucleotides agree with TRBD2. The germline V gene has CDR1 MNHNY and CDR2 SVGAGI (reference sequence). This CDR3 contains 18 residues. The J segment lost 0 bases and the V segment lost 5 bases, leaving 10 bases of the junction unmatched. CDR3 in amino acids: CASSDRLAGRSSTDTQYF. CDR3 sequence (DNA): TGTGCCAGCAGTGACCGACTAGCGGGGAGATCTAGCACAGATACGCAGTATTTT.

This clonotype was observed a few times. This rearrangement joins TRBV14 to TRBJ2-3; D may be TRBD1 (5 bases). Trimming took 7 bases from V and 2 from J, leaving 13 bases between them. Germline V gives CDR1 SGHDN, CDR2 FVKESK. The CDR3 is 14 residues long. The CDR3 DNA reads TGTGCCAGCAAGGGGCCTGGGGCCACAGATACGCAGTATTTT. Translating it yields CASKGPGATDTQYF.

This clonotype was recorded many times. The V call is TRBV12-3 or TRBV12-4, the J call TRBJ2-7; the D gene is possibly TRBD2 (6 bases). The CDR3 totals 13 residues. V was shortened by 3 bases and J by 7 bases, with 13 bases between the two germline ends. The CDR3 DNA sequence: TGTGCCAGCAGTTTGGGAGGACGACAGGAGCAGTACTTC. Amino acid sequence: CASSLGGRQEQYF.

This clonotype was seen at least ten times. The rearrangement links TRBV7-2 to TRBJ2-1; TRBD2 matches at 10 bases. The CDR3 has 16 amino acids. V dropped 6 bases and J dropped 8; count of bases not matched to a gene: 13. Per the germline V gene, CDR1 is SGHTA and CDR2 is FQGNSA. Here the CDR3 reads CASRPILAGGYDEQFF. The CDR3 nucleotides read TGTGCCAGCAGGCCTATTTTAGCGGGGGGATACGATGAGCAGTTCTTC.

CDR3 nucleotide sequence: TGCAGTGCTACAACCCGGACAGGGAAAGAGACCCAGTACTTC. This encodes CSATTRTGKETQYF. V usage is TRBV20-1 and J usage is TRBJ2-5; 8 bases are shared with TRBD1. J lost 3 bases, V lost 4 bases, and 7 bases had no gene match. Looked up from germline, CDR1 is DFQATT and CDR2 is SNEGSKA (reference sequence). This CDR3 is 14 amino acids long.

This clonotype was picked up many times. V gene TRBV12-3 or TRBV12-4 combines with J gene TRBJ1-5; weak D call: TRBD1 (6 bases). V shed 8 bases and J shed 4 bases, with 12 bases lying between them. The CDR3 totals 13 residues. CDR3: CASGSTGNQPQHF. The DNA for the CDR3 is TGTGCCAGCGGAAGCACAGGGAATCAGCCCCAGCATTTT.

This clonotype was observed at least ten times. The V call is TRBV3-1, the J call TRBJ1-1; TRBD1 matches 7 bases. The CDR3 length is 12 residues. V trimming: 2 bases; J trimming: 8 bases; junction bases outside the gene matches: 2. From germline, CDR1 is LGHDT and CDR2 YNNKEL (reference sequence). The CDR3 sequence is CASSQSDREAFF. The CDR3 DNA reads TGTGCCAGCAGCCAATCGGACAGGGAAGCTTTCTTT.

This clonotype has ten or more counts. V and J are TRBV12-3 or TRBV12-4 and TRBJ2-3; 8 bases match TRBD1. J was trimmed by 5 bases and V by 6 bases; bases with no gene match: 4. This CDR3 contains 13 residues. The CDR3 loop reads CASRDRVQDTQYF. Written as DNA, the CDR3 is TGTGCCAGCAGGGACAGGGTGCAAGATACGCAGTATTTT.

This clonotype has ten or more counts. The V and J genes are TRBV6-2 or TRBV6-3 and TRBJ1-5; 10 positions match TRBD1. V was clipped by 0 bases and J by 13 bases; unmatched bases: 3. Looked up from germline, CDR1 is MNHEY and CDR2 is SVGEGT. CDR3 size: 13 residues. CDR3 in amino acids: CASSYSLGQGQHF. For the CDR3, the DNA is TGTGCCAGCAGTTACTCACTGGGACAGGGGCAGCATTTT.